These 18 T cell receptor beta chains were sequenced from one sample in a study of T cell repertoires in cytomegalovirus infection. These receptors' antigens are unknown. Using its own MiXCR run on the reads, TCRdb lists one record per CDR3 protein. The table records 750,000 to 900,000 distinct CDR3 sequences, 25% to 35% of them present only once. Sequenced here: cultured CD8+ T cells from PBMCs, sampled from culture after CMV antigen stimulation. The receptor set was obtained from a human donor in good health (CMV status not recorded). Some clones in this sample may be carry-over from other donors' samples.

The chain couples TRBV10-3 to TRBJ2-3; D possibly corresponds to TRBD1 (6 bases). Germline values: CDR1 ENHRY, CDR2 SYGVKD. The CDR3 sequence is 15 residues long. Trimming took 4 bases from V and 0 from J, leaving 11 bases between them. The CDR3 spells CAISGGQHSTDTQYF. Written as DNA, the CDR3 is TGTGCCATCAGTGGAGGACAGCATAGCACAGATACGCAGTATTTT.

This clonotype turned up a few times. The rearrangement uses TRBV2 and TRBJ2-5; D possibly matches TRBD1 or TRBD2 (5 bases each). The CDR3 sequence is 13 residues long. Trimming took 6 bases from V and 2 from J, leaving 10 bases between them. Germline V gene lookup returns CDR1 SNHLY and CDR2 FYNNEI. Written as DNA, the CDR3 is TGTGCCAGCAGAGGGACGATTCAAGAGACCCAGTACTTC. Translation: CASRGTIQETQYF.

The rearrangement uses TRBV7-8 and TRBJ2-7; possibly TRBD1 for D (6 bases). The CDR3 has 11 amino acids. V lost 10 bases, J lost 6 bases, and 13 bases lay in between. The germline gives CDR1 SGHVS, CDR2 FQNEAQ. CDR3 DNA: TGTGCCACTCAGGGGAACGGCGAGCAGTACTTC. Residues: CATQGNGEQYF. The variable domain in full, completed from reference TRBV7-8 and TRBJ2-7, reads GAGVSQSPRYKVAKRGQDVALRCDPISGHVSLFWYQQALGQGPEFLTYFQNEAQLDKSGLPSDRFFAERPEGSVSTLKIQRTQQEDSAVYLCATQGNGEQYFGPGTRLTVT.

Details on this clonotype: Being one base from a much bigger clone, this may be a read error. The chain links TRBV7-4 to TRBJ2-3; D gene uncertain. Trimming took 3 bases from V and 2 from J, leaving 12 bases between them. Germline lookup yields CDR1 SGHVT and CDR2 SQSDAQ. CDR3 length: 15 amino acids. CDR3 sequence: CASSFTGITTDTQYF. The CDR3 coding sequence is TGTGCCAGCAGCTTTACTGGAATTACCACAGATACGCAGTATTTT.

Many counts were recorded for this clonotype. The chain combines TRBV2 with TRBJ2-5; TRBD2 agrees at 8 bases. Trimming took 5 bases from V and 6 from J; bases not matched to a gene: 5. The V gene's germline CDR1 is SNHLY and CDR2 FYNNEI. The CDR3 consists of 13 residues. CDR3 sequence: CASSSLAGKTQYF. The CDR3 nucleotides read TGTGCCAGCAGTTCTCTAGCGGGCAAGACCCAGTACTTC.

This clonotype has a handful of counts. V is TRBV7-9 and J is TRBJ1-4, with D uncertain. Germline V gene sequence: CDR1 SEHNR, CDR2 FQNEAQ (reference sequence). This CDR3 has 15 residues. Trimming took 8 bases from V and 8 from J, leaving 21 bases between them. The chain's CDR3 is CASAFSLGTEEKLFF. CDR3 bases: TGTGCCAGCGCCTTCTCGCTGGGCACTGAAGAAAAACTGTTTTTT.

The chain links TRBV10-3 to TRBJ1-2; TRBD1 matches at 7 bases. CDR1 is ENHRY and CDR2 is SYGVKD in the germline V gene. This CDR3 has 12 residues. V was pared by 7 bases and J by 5 bases, with 4 bases of the junction left unmatched. CDR3 coding DNA: TGTGCCATCACCCAGGGGGATTATGGCTACACCTTC. Residues: CAITQGDYGYTF.

This CDR3 is CASSEYFAREGYGYTF. In nucleotides, the CDR3 is TGTGCCAGCAGTGAATATTTTGCCAGGGAGGGCTATGGCTACACCTTC. The genes are TRBV25-1 and TRBJ1-2, with a tentative D call TRBD1 (5 bases). This CDR3 comprises 16 residues. Looked up from germline, CDR1 is MGHDK and CDR2 is SYGVNS. Trimming left V 0 bases short and J 4 bases short, with 15 bases between.

This sequence joins TRBV6-2 or TRBV6-3 and TRBJ1-2; D remains unclear. The CDR3 contains 13 residues. From germline, CDR1 is MNHEY and CDR2 SVGEGT. V lost 5 bases, J lost 4 bases, and 11 bases lay in between. CDR3 in amino acids: CASSPIDFYGYTF. CDR3 DNA: TGTGCCAGCAGTCCGATAGACTTCTATGGCTACACCTTC.

The DNA of the CDR3 is TGTGCCAGCAGCCAAGAAAGGGGGTTCACCTACAATGAGCAGTTCTTC. It specifies CASSQERGFTYNEQFF. The chain carries TRBV14 and TRBJ2-1; possibly TRBD1 for D (6 bases). The V gene's germline CDR1 is SGHDN and CDR2 FVKESK. Trimming cost V 0 bases and J 2 bases, with 11 bases left between them. This CDR3 has 16 residues.

The V call is TRBV2, the J call TRBJ2-1; 7 nucleotides align to TRBD2. CDR1 and CDR2 (germline): SNHLY, FYNNEI. CDR3 length: 16 amino acids. Unmatched junction bases numbered 3, after V lost 1 base and J lost 0 bases. The CDR3 sequence is CASSEGGGNSYNEQFF. In nucleotides, the CDR3 is TGTGCCAGCAGTGAAGGGGGGGGTAACTCCTACAATGAGCAGTTCTTC.

This clonotype has only a few counts. This sequence joins TRBV11-3 and TRBJ2-7; a weak D match, TRBD2 (7 bases). Between the trimmed V and J ends, which lost 5 bases and 6 bases, there was a span of 17 bases. CDR3 length equals 14 residues. Germline V gene lookup returns CDR1 SGHNT and CDR2 YENEEA. The CDR3 DNA reads as TGTGCCAGCAGCCCTGGGGGGGGCTCGATCGAGCAGTACGTC. It yields the protein CASSPGGGSIEQYV.

The chain couples TRBV7-8 to TRBJ2-3; tentatively, D is TRBD2 (6 bases). The length of the CDR3 is 15 residues. From germline, CDR1 is SGHVS and CDR2 FQNEAQ. V dropped 0 bases and J dropped 3 bases, with 10 bases sitting between them. The CDR3 nucleotides are TGTGCCAGCAGCTTAGCGGGGACTCGTACAGATACGCAGTATTTT. It specifies CASSLAGTRTDTQYF.

This CDR3 reads CSARDGGGGPEQFF. The CDR3, as DNA: TGCAGTGCTAGAGATGGAGGCGGGGGGCCTGAGCAGTTCTTC. The chain links TRBV20-1 to TRBJ2-1, with 8 nucleotides matching TRBD2. Germline-derived CDR1 and CDR2 are DFQATT and SNEGSKA (reference sequence). CDR3 length equals 14 residues. The V gene end was trimmed by 0 bases and the J gene end by 9 bases; junction bases not matched to a gene: 7.

This chain uses TRBV12-3 or TRBV12-4 with TRBJ1-5; the D is unclear. This CDR3 is built from 13 residues. V was cut by 7 bases and J by 1 base, with 8 bases left in between. The CDR3 nucleotides are TGTGCCAGCACTTGGGAGAGCAATCAGCCCCAGCATTTT. Residues: CASTWESNQPQHF.

The chain recombines TRBV6-2 or TRBV6-3 with TRBJ1-5; D remains ambiguous. V lost 2 bases and J lost 3, with 11 bases in between. Germline assignment: CDR1 MNHEY and CDR2 SVGEGT. The CDR3 is made up of 15 amino acids. The CDR3 loop is CASSYNGQDNQPQHF. The CDR3 DNA sequence: TGTGCCAGCAGTTACAATGGGCAGGACAATCAGCCCCAGCATTTT.

This chain links TRBV6-5 with TRBJ1-5; possible D gene TRBD1, 5 bases. CDR1 and CDR2 (germline): MNHEY, SVGAGI. CDR3 length: 14 amino acids. With 2 bases removed from V and 5 bases from J, the gap between germline ends came to 10 bases. Here the CDR3 DNA reads TGTGCCAGCAGTTACCACAGGTACGATCAGCCCCAGCATTTT. It is translated as CASSYHRYDQPQHF.

Details on this clonotype: One junction end does not reproduce the germline sequence, and a read error may be involved. V usage is TRBV7-9 and J usage is TRBJ1-2; TRBD1 might be the D (5 bases). The CDR3 runs to 14 residues. Germline CDR1 and CDR2: SEHNR and FQNEAQ (reference sequence). The CDR3 region has the DNA TGTGTCAGCCTAGCCCACGGAGGGGACTATGGCTACACCTTC. This sequence encodes CVSLAHGGDYGYTF.